The 11 T cell receptor beta chains below all came from one sample that was sequenced in a study of radiation and T cells in renal cell carcinoma. This sample's time point: baseline pretreatment blood. Treatment of the sample: 15 Gy SBRT to primary tumor, nephrectomy 4 weeks later. Sequenced by immunoSEQ multiplex PCR; TCRdb stores in-frame clones only, minus some. The sample lists around 160,000 clones, about nine tenths seen once, with 4.1% in the top ten. The specimen comprised blood, sampled from a patient whose treatment included radiotherapy and nephrectomy. These TCRs come from a woman between 70 and 85 years old with renal cell carcinoma.

The J gene is TRBJ2-3, the V gene TRBV29-1; D assignment may be TRBD1 or TRBD2 (5 bases each). The V gene lost 4 bases and the J gene lost 0 bases, with 8 bases spanning the gap. This CDR3 is built from 13 residues. Germline assignment: CDR1 SQVTM and CDR2 ANQGSEA. The CDR3 DNA reads TGCAGCGTTGGGGGGTTCAGCACAGATACGCAGTATTTT. Protein product: CSVGGFSTDTQYF.

V and J are TRBV27 and TRBJ2-6, with 8 positions matching TRBD1. CDR3 length: 18 residues. V dropped 5 bases and J dropped 0; count of bases not matched to a gene: 9. Looked up from germline, CDR1 is MNHEY and CDR2 is SMNVEV (reference sequence). The CDR3 region has the DNA TGTGCCAGCAGTCTGGGACAGGCGTTCAGCTCTGGGGCCAACGTCCTGACTTTC. It yields the protein CASSLGQAFSSGANVLTF.

The chain employs TRBV19 and TRBJ2-5, with 10 bases fitting TRBD2. The germline gives CDR1 LNHDA, CDR2 SQIVND (reference sequence). The V segment lost 3 bases and the J segment 1 base; nucleotides outside the gene matches: 8. The CDR3 contains 17 residues. DNA for the CDR3: TGTGCCAGTAGTATGAGTCCTAGCGGGGGACCCCAAGAGACCCAGTACTTC. Translated: CASSMSPSGGPQETQYF.

This chain uses TRBV28 with TRBJ1-2; TRBD1 aligns across 10 bases. CDR1 is MDHEN and CDR2 is SYDVKM in the germline V gene. J was trimmed by 3 bases and V by 5 bases; bases with no gene match: 3. This CDR3 is built from 14 residues. The chain's CDR3 is CASSTTGGYYGYTF. In DNA, the CDR3 is TGTGCCAGCAGTACGACAGGGGGCTACTATGGCTACACCTTC.

This clone was seen only once. The chain has TRBV29-1 and TRBJ1-3, with 11 bases fitting TRBD1. Germline V gene data show CDR1 as SQVTM and CDR2 as ANQGSEA. There are 15 residues in the CDR3. The trim removed 3 bases at V and 2 bases at J, leaving 3 bases unmatched. The CDR3 DNA is TGCAGCGTTGATTGGGGACAGGGGGCTGGAAACACCATATATTTT. Protein sequence: CSVDWGQGAGNTIYF. The full variable domain, completed using reference TRBV29-1 and TRBJ1-3, is SAVISQKPSRDICQRGTSLTIQCQVDSQVTMMFWYRQQPGQSLTLIATANQGSEATYESGFVIDKFPISRPNLTFSTLTVSNMSPEDSSIYLCSVDWGQGAGNTIYFGEGSWLTVV.

There are a few counts of this clone. J is TRBJ2-2 and V is TRBV4-2; D call uncertain. This CDR3 region has 13 residues. The germline V and J ends were trimmed by 2 bases and 6 bases, with 7 bases remaining between them. Germline assignment: CDR1 LGHNA and CDR2 YNFKEQ. CDR3 region: CASSQIRAGELFF. Here the CDR3 DNA reads TGTGCCAGCAGCCAAATTAGGGCCGGGGAGCTGTTTTTT.

This chain links TRBV19 with TRBJ1-5; no firm D call. V was clipped by 6 bases and J by 7 bases, with 7 bases between them. CDR3 size: 11 residues. Germline values: CDR1 LNHDA, CDR2 SQIVND (reference sequence). The CDR3 protein is CASSKGQPQHF. Written as DNA, the CDR3 is TGTGCCAGTAGCAAGGGACAGCCCCAGCATTTT.

The gene calls are TRBV6-1 and TRBJ1-2, with D perhaps matching TRBD1 (5 bases). The V and J ends lost 3 bases and 4 bases respectively, with 12 bases between them. From germline, CDR1 is MNHNS and CDR2 SASEGT. CDR3 size: 14 residues. The CDR3: CASSEAGRIYGYTF. CDR3 bases: TGTGCCAGCAGTGAGGCGGGACGGATCTATGGCTACACCTTC.

Notes on this clone: Different DNA sequences within this sample yield the same CDR3. The rearrangement joins TRBV30 to TRBJ2-7; unclear D gene. This CDR3 is 13 amino acids long. From germline, CDR1 is GTSNPN and CDR2 SVGIG (reference sequence). Trimming removed 0 bases from V and 2 bases from J, with 8 bases in between. The DNA of the CDR3 is TGTGCCTGGAGTGTACAAGGAACCTACGAGCAGTACTTC. As protein: CAWSVQGTYEQYF. Full variable domain (missing parts from reference TRBV30 and TRBJ2-7): SQTIHQWPATLVQPVGSPLSLECTVEGTSNPNLYWYRQAAGRGLQLLFYSVGIGQISSEVPQNLSASRPQDRQFILSSKKLLLSDSGFYLCAWSVQGTYEQYFGPGTRLTVT.

The chain links TRBV5-5 to TRBJ1-1, with a possible D match to TRBD1 (5 bases). CDR3 length: 15 amino acids. V dropped 4 bases and J dropped 3 bases, with 16 bases sitting between them. Per germline, CDR1 SGHKS and CDR2 YYEKEE (reference sequence). CDR3 in amino acids: CASSPQGAYDTEAFF. Here the CDR3 DNA reads TGTGCCAGCAGCCCGCAAGGGGCGTATGACACTGAAGCTTTCTTT.

The gene calls are TRBV6-1 and TRBJ1-2, with D uncertain. Germline CDR1 reads MNHNS; CDR2 reads SASEGT. This CDR3 is 15 amino acids long. V lost 0 bases and J 1 base, leaving 9 bases between the germline ends. The CDR3 nucleotides read TGTGCCAGCAGTGAAGCGCACGGCAGTAACTATGGCTACACCTTC. Residues: CASSEAHGSNYGYTF.